The clone carrying this TCR beta chain was observed a few times. Its antigen is undetermined. At a deep level, the assay was run. For every subset, genomic DNA was evenly distributed across several immunoSEQ plates. Assay: immunoSEQ multiplex PCR; the TCRdb copy retains only in-frame clones and omits some. Of 520,000 or so clones in the sample, more than 65% are singletons; the top ten hold 10% to 15%. This sample was included in a study of shared clonotypes between healthy human individuals. Overall study results and limits: The small donor group covered limited genetic and exposure diversity.

The clonotype was recovered from a woman between 40 and 50 years old in good health. Some clones in this sample may be carry-over from other donors' samples. Sequenced material: PBMCs.

The CDR3 nucleotides are TGTGCCAGCAGCTTAGACAGGGTACCTTCCTACAATGAGCAGTTCTTC. Its protein product is CASSLDRVPSYNEQFF. The V gene is TRBV7-6, the J gene TRBJ2-1; possibly TRBD1 for D (6 bases). CDR1 and CDR2 (germline): SGHVS, FNYEAQ. The CDR3 runs 16 residues. The germline V and J ends were trimmed by 1 base and 1 base, with 11 bases remaining between them.